Presented here are 6 T cell receptor beta chains from one specimen sequenced in a study of shared clonotypes between healthy human individuals. Naive-designated CD8 cells lacked CD45RO, were positively enriched for CCR7, and omitted terminally differentiated effector memory CD45RA+ cells. The protocol was immunoSEQ multiplex PCR, while the TCRdb copy is restricted to in-frame clones and leaves out a portion. The sample carries about 590,000 clones, roughly 96% recorded once. Source material: naive CD8+ T cells sorted from blood. Receptor source: a woman aged 25-40 years in good health.

The rearrangement links TRBV2 to TRBJ1-5; no definite D call. The CDR3 covers 16 residues. V lost 6 bases, J lost 1 base, and 16 bases lay in between. In germline, CDR1 is SNHLY, CDR2 FYNNEI. Here the CDR3 reads CASSADGSDSNQPQHF. CDR3 sequence (DNA): TGTGCCAGCAGCGCCGACGGGTCTGACAGCAATCAGCCCCAGCATTTT.

This chain connects TRBV6-6 to TRBJ1-1; possible D gene TRBD1, 5 bases. The CDR3 is made up of 13 amino acids. Trimming took 6 bases from V and 4 from J, leaving 12 bases between them. The germline CDR1 and CDR2 sequences are MNHNY and SVGAGI (reference sequence). The CDR3 loop reads CASSPGGSTEAFF. In DNA form, the CDR3 reads TGTGCCAGCAGCCCTGGGGGGTCCACTGAAGCTTTCTTT.

This clone was found a few times. This CDR3 reads CASSRDTEAFF. The DNA for the CDR3 is TGTGCCAGCAGCCGGGACACTGAAGCTTTCTTT. The chain combines TRBV5-4 with TRBJ1-1; no clear D. The CDR3 loop spans 11 amino acids. Trimming removed 4 bases at V and 3 bases at J, with 4 bases between. Germline V gene data show CDR1 as SGHNT and CDR2 as YYREEE (reference sequence).

The rearrangement links TRBV9 to TRBJ2-7; TRBD2 agrees at 11 bases. J gave up 3 bases and V 0 bases, and 2 bases lay outside the gene matches. Germline V lookup: CDR1 SGDLS, CDR2 YYNGEE. CDR3 size: 15 residues. The CDR3 protein is CASSVGGLADYEQYF. The CDR3 DNA is TGTGCCAGCAGCGTAGGGGGACTAGCGGACTACGAGCAGTACTTC.

The chain couples TRBV7-9 to TRBJ1-1; D ambiguous. The CDR3 runs 13 residues. Germline lookup yields CDR1 SEHNR and CDR2 FQNEAQ (reference sequence). The V and J ends lost 1 base and 7 bases respectively, with 10 bases between them. The CDR3 is CASSLEGVGEAFF. The CDR3 DNA reads as TGTGCCAGCAGCTTAGAAGGAGTTGGTGAAGCTTTCTTT.

The chain has TRBV6-6 and TRBJ1-4, with TRBD1 matching 8 bases. Germline V lookup: CDR1 MNHNY, CDR2 SVGAGI (reference sequence). The CDR3 spans 15 residues. Germline trimming cut 4 bases from V and 8 bases from J; bases unmatched to any gene: 9. The CDR3, as DNA: TGTGCCAGCAGTTCTCTCAGGGGGCCTAGGGAAAAACTGTTTTTT. This translates into CASSSLRGPREKLFF.